These T cell receptor beta chains were read from a single sample in a study of blood T cells in healthy people across ages. MiXCR was run by TCRdb on the 5' RACE reads, yielding one entry per CDR3 protein. The sample carries around 970,000 distinct CDR3 sequences, approximately 50% recorded once. Sequenced input: blood. These receptor sequences come from a woman aged 55 to 70 in good health. Both conserved end residues are part of each CDR3. D genes are given only for firm matches. Size values are once, few and many counts, or a class for expanded clones, and some rows have none.

size,V,J,D,CDR3,DNA
.,TRBV9,TRBJ2-7,.,CASSVTPGTNYEQYF,TGTGCCAGCAGCGTAACGCCCGGGACAAACTACGAGCAGTACTTC
few,TRBV20-1,TRBJ2-1,.,CSARGVSYNEQFF,TGCAGTGCTAGGGGAGTTTCGTACAATGAGCAGTTCTTC
.,TRBV4-3,TRBJ1-1,TRBD1,CASSRQGVGAEAFF,TGCGCCAGCAGCAGACAGGGTGTGGGCGCTGAAGCTTTCTTT
.,TRBV5-1,TRBJ2-1,.,CASSFGTEQFF,TGCGCCAGCAGCTTTGGGACGGAGCAGTTCTTC
few,TRBV6-2/TRBV6-3,TRBJ2-7,TRBD2,CASSLYSSGNSYEQYF,TGTGCCAGCAGCCTCTATTCTAGCGGGAATTCCTACGAGCAGTACTTC
few,TRBV7-2,TRBJ2-3,.,CASSLAEAYTQYF,TGTGCCAGCAGCTTAGCGGAGGCATATACGCAGTATTTT
few,TRBV29-1,TRBJ2-3,TRBD2,CSVRRGTSTDTQYF,TGCAGCGTCCGGCGGGGGACTAGCACAGATACGCAGTATTTT
.,TRBV6-2/TRBV6-3,TRBJ2-3,.,CASSYGDNTQYF,TGTGCCAGCAGTTACGGGGACAATACGCAGTATTTT
.,TRBV20-1,TRBJ2-7,.,CSARPSTTYEQYF,TGCAGTGCTAGACCCTCGACAACCTACGAGCAGTACTTC
.,TRBV6-6,TRBJ2-7,TRBD2,CASSYGEGHGEQYF,TGTGCCAGCAGTTACGGGGAGGGCCACGGCGAGCAGTACTTC
.,TRBV25-1,TRBJ2-7,.,CASSVVYEQYF,TGTGCCAGCAGTGTGGTCTACGAGCAGTACTTC
.,TRBV4-2,TRBJ1-1,.,CASSPREDEAFF,TGTGCCAGCAGCCCTCGGGAGGATGAAGCTTTCTTT
.,TRBV20-1,TRBJ2-7,.,CSAGGQIYEQYF,TGCAGTGCTGGAGGACAAATTTACGAGCAGTACTTC
few,TRBV24-1,TRBJ1-1,.,CATSDTSGPEANTEAFF,TGTGCCACCAGTGATACCTCGGGGCCGGAGGCGAACACTGAAGCTTTCTTT
.,TRBV6-5,TRBJ2-3,TRBD2,CASSYSGGKLRNTQYF,TGTGCCAGCAGTTACTCGGGGGGGAAGCTGAGAAATACGCAGTATTTT
.,TRBV28,TRBJ2-7,TRBD1,CASSLFGQGNSYEQYF,TGTGCCAGCAGTTTATTCGGACAGGGCAACTCCTACGAGCAGTACTTC
.,TRBV6-5,TRBJ1-1,.,CASSYTANTEAFF,TGTGCCAGCAGTTACACCGCCAACACTGAAGCTTTCTTT
.,TRBV9,TRBJ2-7,TRBD1,CASSVGQGARSYEQYF,TGTGCCAGCAGCGTAGGGCAGGGGGCGCGATCCTACGAGCAGTACTTC
.,TRBV20-1,TRBJ1-2,.,CSARIGGELYGYTF,TGCAGTGCTAGAATAGGTGGGGAACTCTATGGCTACACCTTC
.,TRBV10-3,TRBJ1-2,.,CAISEDRRIWGYTF,TGTGCCATCAGTGAGGACAGGAGGATATGGGGCTACACCTTC
.,TRBV7-9,TRBJ2-1,TRBD1,CASSTSTRQGTYNEQFF,TGTGCCAGCAGCACATCGACCCGACAGGGTACCTACAATGAGCAGTTCTTC
.,TRBV29-1,TRBJ1-1,.,CSALRGEYTEAFF,TGCAGCGCCCTGCGGGGGGAATACACTGAAGCTTTCTTT
.,TRBV7-2,TRBJ2-4,.,CASSLGIGEQYF,TGTGCCAGCAGCTTAGGTATCGGGGAGCAGTACTTC
.,TRBV12-3/TRBV12-4,TRBJ1-4,.,CASSLSVGVWGTNEKLFF,TGTGCCAGCAGTTTGTCCGTGGGGGTATGGGGGACTAATGAAAAACTGTTTTTT
few,TRBV7-4,TRBJ2-7,.,CASSPTGGRVSYEQYF,TGTGCCAGCAGCCCAACCGGGGGGCGGGTATCCTACGAGCAGTACTTC
few,TRBV20-1,TRBJ2-7,TRBD1,CSARPQKEQGAFYEQYF,TGCAGTGCTAGACCACAAAAGGAACAGGGGGCGTTTTACGAGCAGTACTTC
few,TRBV20-1,TRBJ2-7,TRBD2,CSAGTSGRFYEQYF,TGCAGTGCAGGGACTAGCGGGAGATTCTACGAGCAGTACTTC
.,TRBV20-1,TRBJ2-3,TRBD2,CSASRAGGLTDTQYF,TGCAGTGCTAGCAGGGCGGGAGGGTTAACAGATACGCAGTATTTT
.,TRBV10-2,TRBJ2-3,TRBD2,CAISSLAEGRDTQYF,TGCGCCATCTCCTCCCTAGCGGAAGGCAGAGATACGCAGTATTTT
.,TRBV5-1,TRBJ1-4,TRBD1,CASSLAGQPGQGEKLFF,TGCGCCAGCAGCTTGGCCGGGCAGCCGGGACAGGGGGAAAAACTGTTTTTT
.,TRBV9,TRBJ2-7,.,CASSADVSGEQRAYEQYF,TGTGCCAGCAGCGCTGATGTATCGGGGGAACAAAGGGCTTACGAGCAGTACTTC
few,TRBV4-1,TRBJ2-1,.,CASSQDRGETNEQFF,TGCGCCAGCAGCCAAGATAGGGGAGAGACGAATGAGCAGTTCTTC
.,TRBV11-1,TRBJ2-5,TRBD1,CASSPGTGEAFRETQYF,TGTGCCAGCAGCCCCGGAACAGGGGAAGCATTTCGAGAGACCCAGTACTTC
.,TRBV12-3/TRBV12-4,TRBJ2-2,TRBD2,CASSLLAGRTGELFF,TGTGCCAGCAGTTTACTAGCGGGAAGGACCGGGGAGCTGTTTTTT
few,TRBV7-2,TRBJ2-3,.,CASSTQTGADTQYF,TGTGCCAGCAGCACGCAGACCGGGGCAGATACGCAGTATTTT
few,TRBV29-1,TRBJ2-7,.,CSVRGKGGYEQYF,TGCAGTGTTAGGGGTAAGGGGGGCTACGAGCAGTACTTC
.,TRBV7-8,TRBJ1-2,TRBD1,CASSSRNPWTGVIYSGYTF,TGTGCCAGCAGCTCCCGAAACCCCTGGACAGGGGTTATTTATTCAGGCTACACCTTC
.,TRBV5-1,TRBJ2-1,.,CASSDSNEQFF,TGCGCCAGCAGCGACAGCAATGAGCAGTTCTTC
once,TRBV29-1,TRBJ2-2,.,CSVESRGNRNTGELFF,TGCAGCGTTGAGTCCCGCGGGAATCGGAACACCGGGGAGCTGTTTTTT
.,TRBV5-1,TRBJ1-2,TRBD1,CASSSEGTARNYGHTF,TGCGCCAGCAGCTCGGAAGGGACAGCAAGAAACTATGGCCACACCTTC
.,TRBV5-1,TRBJ1-1,TRBD1,CASSRTGGGTEAFF,TGCGCCAGCAGTCGGACAGGGGGAGGAACTGAAGCTTTCTTT